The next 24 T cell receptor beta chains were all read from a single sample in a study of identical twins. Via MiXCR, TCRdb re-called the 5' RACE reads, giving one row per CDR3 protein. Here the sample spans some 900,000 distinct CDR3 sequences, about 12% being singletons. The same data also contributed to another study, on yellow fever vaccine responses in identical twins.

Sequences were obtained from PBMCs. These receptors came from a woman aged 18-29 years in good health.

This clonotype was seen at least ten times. The CDR3 coding sequence is TGTGCCACCAGTGACGTTACTAGCGGCCCCTACAATGAGCAGTTCTTC. Translation gives CATSDVTSGPYNEQFF. The V and J genes are TRBV24-1 and TRBJ2-1, with TRBD2 matching over 8 bases. Germline CDR1 KGHDR, CDR2 SFDVKD. With 4 bases clipped from V and 2 bases from J, the junction kept 6 bases outside the gene matches. This CDR3 region has 16 residues.

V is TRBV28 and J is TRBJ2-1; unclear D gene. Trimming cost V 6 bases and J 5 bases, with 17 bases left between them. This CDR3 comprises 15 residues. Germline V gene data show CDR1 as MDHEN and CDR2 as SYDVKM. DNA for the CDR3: TGTGCCAGCAGCCGAAGGGCCACACGGGACAATGAGCAGTTCTTC. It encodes CASSRRATRDNEQFF. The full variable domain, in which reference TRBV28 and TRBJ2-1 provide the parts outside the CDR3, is DVKVTQSSRYLVKRTGEKVFLECVQDMDHENMFWYRQDPGLGLRLIYFSYDVKMKEKGDIPEGYSVSREKKERFSLILESASTNQTSMYLCASSRRATRDNEQFFGPGTRLTVL.

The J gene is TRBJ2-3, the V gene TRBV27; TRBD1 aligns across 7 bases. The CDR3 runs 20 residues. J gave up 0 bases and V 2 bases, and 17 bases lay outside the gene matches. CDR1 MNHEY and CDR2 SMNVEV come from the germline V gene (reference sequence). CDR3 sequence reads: CASSLLPYGQVYSSTDTQYF. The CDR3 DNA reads TGTGCCAGCAGTTTACTCCCATACGGACAGGTCTACTCTAGCACAGATACGCAGTATTTT.

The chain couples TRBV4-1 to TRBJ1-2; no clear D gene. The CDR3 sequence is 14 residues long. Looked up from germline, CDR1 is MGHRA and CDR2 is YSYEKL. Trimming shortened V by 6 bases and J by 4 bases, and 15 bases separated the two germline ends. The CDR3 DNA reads TGCGCCAGCAGTCTTCGCCTCTGGGCCTATGGCTACACCTTC. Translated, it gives CASSLRLWAYGYTF.

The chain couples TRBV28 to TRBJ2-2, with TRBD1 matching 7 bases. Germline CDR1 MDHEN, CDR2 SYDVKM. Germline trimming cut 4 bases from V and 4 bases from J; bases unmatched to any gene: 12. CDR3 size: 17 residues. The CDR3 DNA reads TGTGCCAGCAGTTCCCCCGGACAGGCCTCGTCCACCGGGGAGCTGTTTTTT. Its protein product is CASSSPGQASSTGELFF.

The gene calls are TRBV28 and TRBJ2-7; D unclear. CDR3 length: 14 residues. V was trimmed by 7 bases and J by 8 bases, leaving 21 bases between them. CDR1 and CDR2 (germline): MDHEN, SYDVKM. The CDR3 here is CASTYSTGFEKQYF. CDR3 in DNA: TGTGCCAGCACATATTCGACTGGGTTTGAAAAGCAGTACTTC.

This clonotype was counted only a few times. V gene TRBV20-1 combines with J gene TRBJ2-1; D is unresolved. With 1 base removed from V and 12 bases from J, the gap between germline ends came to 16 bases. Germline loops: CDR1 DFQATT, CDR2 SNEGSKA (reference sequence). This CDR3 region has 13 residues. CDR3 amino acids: CSARGRLGSWQFF. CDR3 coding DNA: TGCAGTGCTAGAGGTCGGCTAGGTAGTTGGCAGTTCTTC.

The CDR3 region has the DNA TGTGCCAGCTCCCTAGGGGGACTAGCGGGAAGCTACGAGCAGTACTTC. It codes for CASSLGGLAGSYEQYF. The chain combines TRBV7-6 with TRBJ2-7, with TRBD2 matching over 13 bases. V lost 8 bases to trimming and J lost 3 bases; unmatched junction nucleotides: 10. Germline values: CDR1 SGHVS, CDR2 FNYEAQ. CDR3 size: 16 residues. Based on the CDR3 plus reference TRBV7-6 and TRBJ2-7, the full variable domain is GAGVSQSPRYKVTKRGQDVALRCDPISGHVSLYWYRQALGQGPEFLTYFNYEAQQDKSGLPNDRFSAERPEGSISTLTIQRTEQRDSAMYRCASSLGGLAGSYEQYFGPGTRLTVT.

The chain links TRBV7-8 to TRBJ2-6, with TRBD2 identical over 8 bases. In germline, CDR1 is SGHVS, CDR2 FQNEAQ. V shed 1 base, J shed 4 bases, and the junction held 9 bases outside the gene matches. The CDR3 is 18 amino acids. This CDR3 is CASSLVGTRRSGANVLTF. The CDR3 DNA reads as TGTGCCAGCAGCTTAGTCGGGACTAGGCGGTCCGGGGCCAACGTCCTGACTTTC.

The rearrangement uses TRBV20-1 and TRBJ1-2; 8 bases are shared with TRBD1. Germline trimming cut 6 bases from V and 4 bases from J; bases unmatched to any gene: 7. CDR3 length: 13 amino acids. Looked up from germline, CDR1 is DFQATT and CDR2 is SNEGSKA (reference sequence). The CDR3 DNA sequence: TGCAGTGCCAGCGAACAGGGGGGCTATGGCTACACCTTC. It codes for CSASEQGGYGYTF.

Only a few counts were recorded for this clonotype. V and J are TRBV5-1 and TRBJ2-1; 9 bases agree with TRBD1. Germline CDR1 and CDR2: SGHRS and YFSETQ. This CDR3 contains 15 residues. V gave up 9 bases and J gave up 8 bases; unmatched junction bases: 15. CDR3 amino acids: CATSERDRVSDEQFF. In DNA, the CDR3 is TGCGCCACCTCAGAGAGGGACAGGGTGTCCGATGAGCAGTTCTTC.

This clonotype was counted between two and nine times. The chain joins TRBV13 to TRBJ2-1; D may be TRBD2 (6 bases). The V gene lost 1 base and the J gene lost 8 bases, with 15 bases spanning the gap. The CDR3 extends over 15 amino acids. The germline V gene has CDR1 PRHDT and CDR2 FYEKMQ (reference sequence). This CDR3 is CASSLVTLGGHEQFF. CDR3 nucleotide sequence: TGTGCCAGCAGCTTAGTGACCCTGGGGGGTCATGAGCAGTTCTTC. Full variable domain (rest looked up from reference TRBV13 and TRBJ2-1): AAGVIQSPRHLIKEKRETATLKCYPIPRHDTVYWYQQGPGQDPQFLISFYEKMQSDKGSIPDRFSAQQFSDYHSELNMSSLELGDSALYFCASSLVTLGGHEQFFGPGTRLTVL.

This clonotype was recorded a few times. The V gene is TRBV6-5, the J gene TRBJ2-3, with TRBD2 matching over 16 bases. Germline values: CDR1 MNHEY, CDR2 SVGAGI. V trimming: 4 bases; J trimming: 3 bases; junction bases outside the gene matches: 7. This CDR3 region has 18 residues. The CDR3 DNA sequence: TGTGCCAGCAGTTTCGGGACTAGCGGGAGGGCGAGGACAGATACGCAGTATTTT. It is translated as CASSFGTSGRARTDTQYF.

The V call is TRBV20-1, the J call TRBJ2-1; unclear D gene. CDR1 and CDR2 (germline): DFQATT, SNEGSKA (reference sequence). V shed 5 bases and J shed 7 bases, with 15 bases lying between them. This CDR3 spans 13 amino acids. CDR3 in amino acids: CSAPPPFGNEQFF. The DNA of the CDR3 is TGCAGTGCTCCTCCCCCCTTCGGGAATGAGCAGTTCTTC.

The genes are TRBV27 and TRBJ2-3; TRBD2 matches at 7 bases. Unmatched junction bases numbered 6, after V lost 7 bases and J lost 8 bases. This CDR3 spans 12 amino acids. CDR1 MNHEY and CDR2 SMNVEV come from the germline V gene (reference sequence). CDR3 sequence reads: CASKEPGGTQYF. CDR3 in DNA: TGTGCCAGCAAGGAGCCGGGAGGTACGCAGTATTTT.

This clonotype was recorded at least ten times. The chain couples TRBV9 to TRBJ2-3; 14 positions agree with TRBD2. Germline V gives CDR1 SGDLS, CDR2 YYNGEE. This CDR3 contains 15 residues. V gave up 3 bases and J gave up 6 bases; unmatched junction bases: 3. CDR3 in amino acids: CASSAGLAGGDTQYF. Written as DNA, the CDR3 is TGTGCCAGCAGCGCTGGACTAGCGGGAGGTGATACGCAGTATTTT.

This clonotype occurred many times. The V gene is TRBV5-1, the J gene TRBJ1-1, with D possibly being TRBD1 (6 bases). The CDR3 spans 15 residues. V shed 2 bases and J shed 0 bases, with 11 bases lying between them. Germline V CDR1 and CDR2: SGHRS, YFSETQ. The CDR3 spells CASSLRTDVNTEAFF. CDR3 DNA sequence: TGCGCCAGCAGCTTAAGGACAGATGTGAACACTGAAGCTTTCTTT.

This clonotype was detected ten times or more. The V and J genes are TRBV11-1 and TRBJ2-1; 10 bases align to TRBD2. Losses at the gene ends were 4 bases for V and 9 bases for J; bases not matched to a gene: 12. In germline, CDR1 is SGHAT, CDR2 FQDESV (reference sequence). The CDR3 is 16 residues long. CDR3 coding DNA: TGTGCCAGCAGCTCGGGGCGGACTAGCGGACTCCCTGAGCAGTTCTTC. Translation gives CASSSGRTSGLPEQFF.

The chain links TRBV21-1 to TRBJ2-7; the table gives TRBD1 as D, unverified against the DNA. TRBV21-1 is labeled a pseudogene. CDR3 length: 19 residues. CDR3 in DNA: TGTGCCAGCAGCAAAGGGAAGTTGGAGGGGGACAGGGGCCCCTACGAGCAGTACGTC. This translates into CASSKGKLEGDRGPYEQYV.

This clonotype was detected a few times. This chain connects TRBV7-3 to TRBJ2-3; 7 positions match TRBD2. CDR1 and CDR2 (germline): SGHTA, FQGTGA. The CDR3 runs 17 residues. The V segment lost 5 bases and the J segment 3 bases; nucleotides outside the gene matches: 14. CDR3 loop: CASSPNRAGFLTDTQYF. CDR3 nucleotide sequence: TGTGCCAGCAGCCCTAACCGAGCGGGATTTTTAACAGATACGCAGTATTTT.

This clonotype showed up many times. The CDR3 protein is CASSSRLAGISTDTQYF. CDR3 nucleotides: TGTGCCAGCAGCTCTCGACTAGCGGGGATTAGCACAGATACGCAGTATTTT. The genes are TRBV7-8 and TRBJ2-3; 11 bases align to TRBD2. The CDR3 runs 17 residues. The ends lost 4 bases at V and 0 bases at J; junction bases unmatched: 6. CDR1 SGHVS and CDR2 FQNEAQ come from the germline V gene.

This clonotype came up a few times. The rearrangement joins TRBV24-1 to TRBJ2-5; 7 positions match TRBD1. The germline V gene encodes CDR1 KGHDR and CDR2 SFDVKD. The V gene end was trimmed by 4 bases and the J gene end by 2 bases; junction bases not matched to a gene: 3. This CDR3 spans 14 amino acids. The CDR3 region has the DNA TGTGCCACCAGTGAGACAGGGTCACAAGAGACCCAGTACTTC. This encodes CATSETGSQETQYF.

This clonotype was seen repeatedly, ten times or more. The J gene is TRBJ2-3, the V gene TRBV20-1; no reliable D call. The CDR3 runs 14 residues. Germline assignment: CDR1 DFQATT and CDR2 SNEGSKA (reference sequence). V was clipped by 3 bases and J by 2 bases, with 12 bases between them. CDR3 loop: CSASPPTPTDTQYF. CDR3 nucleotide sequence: TGCAGTGCTAGTCCTCCCACTCCCACAGATACGCAGTATTTT.

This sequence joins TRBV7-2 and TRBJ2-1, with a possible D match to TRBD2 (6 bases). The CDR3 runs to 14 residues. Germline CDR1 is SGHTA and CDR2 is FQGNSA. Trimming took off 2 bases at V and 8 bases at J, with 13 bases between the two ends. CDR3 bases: TGTGCCAGCAGCTTAAGTAGCGGTGTCTATGAGCAGTTCTTC. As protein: CASSLSSGVYEQFF. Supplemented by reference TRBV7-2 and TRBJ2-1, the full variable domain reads GAGVSQSPSNKVTEKGKDVELRCDPISGHTALYWYRQSLGQGLEFLIYFQGNSAPDKSGLPSDRFSAERTGGSVSTLTIQRTQQEDSAVYLCASSLSSGVYEQFFGPGTRLTVL.